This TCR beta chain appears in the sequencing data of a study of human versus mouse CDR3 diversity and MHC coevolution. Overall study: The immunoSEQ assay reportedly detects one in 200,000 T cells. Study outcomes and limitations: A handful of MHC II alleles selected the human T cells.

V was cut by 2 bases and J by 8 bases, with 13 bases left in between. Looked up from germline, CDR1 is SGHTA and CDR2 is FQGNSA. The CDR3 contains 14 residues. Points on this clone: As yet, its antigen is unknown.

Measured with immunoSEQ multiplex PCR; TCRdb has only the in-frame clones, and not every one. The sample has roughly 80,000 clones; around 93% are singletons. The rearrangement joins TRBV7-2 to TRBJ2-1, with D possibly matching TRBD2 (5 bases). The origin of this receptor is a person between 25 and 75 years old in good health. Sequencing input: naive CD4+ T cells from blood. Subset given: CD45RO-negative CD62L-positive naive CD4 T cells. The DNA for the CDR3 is TGTGCCAGCAGCTTAAACCCTAGCAGCGATGAGCAGTTCTTC. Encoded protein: CASSLNPSSDEQFF.